One sample yielded the 15 T cell receptor beta chains listed below, sequenced in a study of blood T cell repertoires in COVID-19. The method was immunoSEQ multiplex PCR; TCRdb's version includes in-frame clones alone and lacks a portion of them. The sample holds 200,000 to 300,000 clones, roughly 86% seen once. The sample taken for sequencing was PBMCs or T cells enriched from blood (not recorded which). All receptors derive from a woman in her forties with acute COVID-19.

The J gene is TRBJ2-2, the V gene TRBV9; 12 bases line up with TRBD1. V lost 4 bases and J lost 0; bases outside the gene matches: 7. The CDR3 runs 18 residues. In germline, CDR1 is SGDLS, CDR2 YYNGEE. In nucleotides, the CDR3 is TGTGCCAGCAGCACTCCGGGACAGGGGGCGCCGAACACCGGGGAGCTGTTTTTT. It is translated as CASSTPGQGAPNTGELFF.

CDR3 region: CASSSPLRGRTGELFF. In nucleotides, the CDR3 is TGTGCCAGCAGCTCCCCCCTGAGAGGAAGGACCGGGGAGCTGTTTTTT. The chain recombines TRBV11-3 with TRBJ2-2; D unclear. Germline V gene sequence: CDR1 SGHNT, CDR2 YENEEA. V shed 4 bases and J shed 5 bases, with 17 bases lying between them. The CDR3 is 16 amino acids. Using reference TRBV11-3 and TRBJ2-2 for the parts outside the CDR3, the full variable domain is EAGVVQSPRYKIIEKKQPVAFWCNPISGHNTLYWYLQNLGQGPELLIRYENEEAVDDSQLPKDRFSAERLKGVDSTLKIQPAELGDSAVYLCASSSPLRGRTGELFFGEGSRLTVL.

The J gene is TRBJ2-1, the V gene TRBV6-2 or TRBV6-3; TRBD1 is a possible D gene (6 bases). The CDR3 totals 16 residues. Germline CDR1 is MNHEY and CDR2 is SVGEGT. V lost 0 bases and J 0 bases, leaving 9 bases between the germline ends. The DNA of the CDR3 is TGTGCCAGCAGTTACTCGACAGGCAGCTCCTACAATGAGCAGTTCTTC. Encoded protein: CASSYSTGSSYNEQFF.

The genes are TRBV18 and TRBJ1-5; D gene unclear. The V end was cut by 3 bases, the J end by 8 bases, with 11 bases between. The CDR3 is 13 amino acids. From germline, CDR1 is KGHSH and CDR2 LQKENI. In nucleotides, the CDR3 is TGTGCCAGCTCACCGGGCGGGCGGAAGCCCCAGCATTTT. This sequence encodes CASSPGGRKPQHF.

The CDR3 region is CASSLLSGRAGETQYF. CDR3 in DNA: TGTGCCAGCAGCTTATTATCCGGGAGGGCCGGGGAGACCCAGTACTTC. This chain uses TRBV7-3 with TRBJ2-5, with 8 positions matching TRBD2. Trimming took 2 bases from V and 5 from J; bases not matched to a gene: 10. The CDR3 has 16 residues. In germline, CDR1 is SGHTA, CDR2 FQGTGA.

The chain uses TRBV7-9 and TRBJ2-1, with TRBD2 matching over 12 bases. The CDR3 has 16 residues. The germline gives CDR1 SEHNR, CDR2 FQNEAQ (reference sequence). Losses at the gene ends were 2 bases for V and 7 bases for J; bases not matched to a gene: 6. DNA for the CDR3: TGTGCCAGCAGCTTAATTGGACTAGCGGGGATAAATGAGCAGTTCTTC. As protein: CASSLIGLAGINEQFF.

This clone was seen only once. The genes are TRBV4-1 and TRBJ2-7, with 7 bases lining up with TRBD2. Germline V gene data show CDR1 as MGHRA and CDR2 as YSYEKL. This CDR3 has 16 residues. J was trimmed by 5 bases and V by 3 bases; bases with no gene match: 13. CDR3 sequence: CASSHSEGRATDEQYF. The CDR3, as DNA: TGCGCCAGCAGCCACTCTGAAGGGAGGGCTACGGACGAGCAGTACTTC.

This chain connects TRBV2 to TRBJ1-2, with 7 nucleotides matching TRBD1. The V gene's germline CDR1 is SNHLY and CDR2 FYNNEI. V gave up 6 bases and J gave up 5 bases; unmatched junction bases: 0. The CDR3 consists of 11 residues. This CDR3 is CASRTGYGYTF. The CDR3 region has the DNA TGTGCCAGCAGGACAGGGTATGGCTACACCTTC.

The chain recombines TRBV27 with TRBJ2-4; the D is unclear. With 10 bases removed from V and 6 bases from J, the gap between germline ends came to 13 bases. CDR3 length: 12 residues. Germline V CDR1 and CDR2: MNHEY, SMNVEV (reference sequence). The CDR3 protein is CATRSFSNIQYF. The CDR3 DNA reads TGTGCCACCCGGAGCTTCTCAAACATTCAGTACTTC.

This clone occurred once. The gene calls are TRBV29-1 and TRBJ2-2, with D perhaps TRBD2 (5 bases). The germline gives CDR1 SQVTM, CDR2 ANQGSEA. Trimming took 7 bases from V and 1 from J, leaving 7 bases between them. The length of the CDR3 is 12 residues. The CDR3 sequence is CSGRGNTGELFF. The CDR3 DNA is TGCAGCGGCCGGGGGAACACCGGGGAGCTGTTTTTT.

V usage is TRBV12-3 or TRBV12-4 and J usage is TRBJ2-1; D is perhaps TRBD2 (6 bases). This CDR3 region has 13 residues. Trimming removed 6 bases from V and 4 bases from J, with 10 bases in between. The CDR3 DNA follows: TGTGCCAGCAGCACGGGACTGTACAATGAGCAGTTCTTC. Amino acid sequence: CASSTGLYNEQFF.

The genes are TRBV30 and TRBJ1-6; 7 bases align to TRBD1. Germline CDR1 is GTSNPN and CDR2 is SVGIG (reference sequence). CDR3 length: 12 residues. J was trimmed by 10 bases and V by 5 bases; bases with no gene match: 5. CDR3 in DNA: TGTGCCTGGGGACAGGCTTTCTCACCCCTCCACTTT. This gives the protein CAWGQAFSPLHF. The whole variable domain, remainder taken from reference TRBV30 and TRBJ1-6, is SQTIHQWPATLVQPVGSPLSLECTVEGTSNPNLYWYRQAAGRGLQLLFYSVGIGQISSEVPQNLSASRPQDRQFILSSKKLLLSDSGFYLCAWGQAFSPLHFGNGTRLTVT.

The chain uses TRBV4-1 and TRBJ1-1; the D gene is possibly TRBD1 (5 bases). The germline V gene has CDR1 MGHRA and CDR2 YSYEKL. Between the trimmed V and J ends, which lost 4 bases and 1 base, there was a span of 10 bases. This CDR3 is 14 amino acids long. In DNA, the CDR3 is TGCGCCAGCAGCCGAATGGACAAGAACACTGAAGCTTTCTTT. It is translated as CASSRMDKNTEAFF.

The V call is TRBV11-2, the J call TRBJ2-1; 8 positions agree with TRBD2. The CDR3 extends over 17 amino acids. V gave up 3 bases and J gave up 10 bases; unmatched junction bases: 17. CDR1 and CDR2 from the germline V gene are SGHAT and FQNNGV. The DNA of the CDR3 is TGTGCCAGCAGCTTGAACCAGGGTGCCTCGGGGGGGAGCGAGCAGTTCTTC. The encoded protein is CASSLNQGASGGSEQFF. The variable domain in full, completed from reference TRBV11-2 and TRBJ2-1, reads EAGVAQSPRYKIIEKRQSVAFWCNPISGHATLYWYQQILGQGPKLLIQFQNNGVVDDSQLPKDRFSAERLKGVDSTLKIQPAKLEDSAVYLCASSLNQGASGGSEQFFGPGTRLTVL.

This sequence joins TRBV9 and TRBJ1-1, with a possible D match to TRBD1 (6 bases). The ends were cut back, 0 bases at V and 5 bases at J, with 11 bases in the middle. CDR1 and CDR2 from the germline V gene are SGDLS and YYNGEE. CDR3 length equals 14 residues. The chain's CDR3 is CASSVGGQGTEAFF. CDR3 coding DNA: TGTGCCAGCAGCGTAGGTGGGCAGGGGACTGAAGCTTTCTTT.